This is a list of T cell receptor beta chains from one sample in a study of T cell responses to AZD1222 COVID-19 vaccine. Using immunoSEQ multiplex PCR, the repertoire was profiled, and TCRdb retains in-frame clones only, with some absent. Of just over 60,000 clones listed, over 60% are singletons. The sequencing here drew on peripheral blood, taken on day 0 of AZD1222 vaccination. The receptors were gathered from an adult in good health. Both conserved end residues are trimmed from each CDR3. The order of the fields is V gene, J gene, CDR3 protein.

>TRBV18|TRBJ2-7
ASSPGREQY
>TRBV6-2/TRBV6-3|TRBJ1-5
ASTPGALSNQPQH
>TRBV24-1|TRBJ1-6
ADGGAKSPLH
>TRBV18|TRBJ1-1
ASSPYGTPNTEAF
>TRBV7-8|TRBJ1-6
ASSPQISYNSPLH
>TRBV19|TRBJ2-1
ASSLRDGDNEQF
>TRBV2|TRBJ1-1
ASSPSRRGNTEAF
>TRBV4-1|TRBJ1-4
ASSQGGLEGEKLF
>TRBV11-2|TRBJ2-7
ASTVTSGGYEQY
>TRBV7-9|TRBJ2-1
ASRLRESGHDEQF
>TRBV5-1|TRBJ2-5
ASSLTTGTRAETQY
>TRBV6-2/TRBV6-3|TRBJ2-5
ASSRDMGETQY
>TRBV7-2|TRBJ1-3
ASSPGAPNTIY
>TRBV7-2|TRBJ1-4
ASSLVRVTNEKLF
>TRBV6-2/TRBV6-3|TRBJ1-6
ASSSRANNSPLH
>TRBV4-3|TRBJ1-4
ASSQDIGTGGTNEKLF
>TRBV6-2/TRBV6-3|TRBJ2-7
ASSGTLSSYEQY
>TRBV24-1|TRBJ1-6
ATSDSSGAPLH
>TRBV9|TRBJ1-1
ASSYSGDGVTEAF
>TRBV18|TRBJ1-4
ASSARGEKLF
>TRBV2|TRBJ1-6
ASYSPQGANSPLH
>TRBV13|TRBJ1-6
ASRSGTANSPLH
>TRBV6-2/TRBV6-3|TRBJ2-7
ASSYGDRGGYEQY
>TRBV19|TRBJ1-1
ASSRDRVNTEAF
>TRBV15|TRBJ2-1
ATSRTSGGRNNEQF
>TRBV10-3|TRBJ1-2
AISTGTYGYT
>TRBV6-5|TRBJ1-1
ASRTDRGVTEAF
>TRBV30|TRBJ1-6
AGKGASYNSPLH
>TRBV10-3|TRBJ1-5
AISEGWDRGNQPQH
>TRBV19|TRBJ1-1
ASSILVATEAF
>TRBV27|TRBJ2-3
ASSLPGSTDTQY
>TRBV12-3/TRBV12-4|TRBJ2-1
ASSSDSNEQF
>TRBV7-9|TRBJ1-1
ASSSAGWGNTEAF
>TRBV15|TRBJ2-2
ATGPGYIANTGELF
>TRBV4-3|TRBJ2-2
ASSQDRITGELF
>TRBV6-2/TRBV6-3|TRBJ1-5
ASSYTGAWGNQPQH
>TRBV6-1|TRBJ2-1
ASSDPSGGLDNEQF
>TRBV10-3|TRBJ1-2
AIPVSDGYT
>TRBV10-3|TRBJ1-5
AISAAGDSNQPQH
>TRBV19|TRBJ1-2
ASSDRGDGYT
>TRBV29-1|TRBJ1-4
SVEDQQGLELF
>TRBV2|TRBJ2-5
ASSAMWTGQETQY
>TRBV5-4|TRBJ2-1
ASSLDPRSSSYNEQF